Listed below are T cell receptor beta chains from one sample, sequenced in a study of breast tumors, draining lymph nodes, adjacent tissues. TCRdb re-called the multiplex PCR reads with MiXCR, one entry per CDR3 protein. The sample carries about 21,000 distinct CDR3 sequences, 40% to 45% recorded once. Sequenced material: breast tumor tissue. The receptor set was obtained from a female donor with breast cancer. Some clones in this sample may be carry-over from other donors' samples. The CDR3 runs from the conserved cysteine through the conserved F or W. Each record gives: clone size, V gene, J gene, D gene, CDR3 DNA, CDR3 protein. D genes are given only for firm matches. Where a row states a size, it is once, few, many or the class of an expanded clone; other rows omit it.

few	TRBV10-3	TRBJ2-1	NA	TGTGCCATTCGACGAGACGGGTCCTACAATGAGCAGTTCTTC	CAIRRDGSYNEQFF
many	TRBV12-3/TRBV12-4	TRBJ2-7	NA	TGTGCCAGCGGCCACTCGGGGTCCTCCTACGAGCAGTACTTC	CASGHSGSSYEQYF
NA	TRBV6-1	TRBJ1-5	NA	TGTGCCAGCAGTGAAGAGGTCCGGCCCCAGCATTTT	CASSEEVRPQHF
NA	TRBV5-6	TRBJ1-4	NA	TGTGCCAGCAGCTTGGCGGGGGGGAGCAATCTTGAAAAACTGTTTTTT	CASSLAGGSNLEKLFF
many	TRBV4-2	TRBJ2-3	NA	TGTGCCAGCAGCCAAGGTACAGGGTCCCCAGATACGCAGTATTTT	CASSQGTGSPDTQYF
many	TRBV3-1	TRBJ2-5	NA	TGTGCCAGCAGCCCACCAGCGAGGACCCAGTACTTC	CASSPPARTQYF
many	TRBV3-1	TRBJ2-2	NA	TGTGCCAGCAGCCGGAACACCGGGGAGCTGTTTTTT	CASSRNTGELFF
many	TRBV7-9	TRBJ2-2	NA	TGTGCCAGCAGCTTAGCGGGAACCCCGAACACCGGGGAGCTGTTTTTT	CASSLAGTPNTGELFF
many	TRBV7-9	TRBJ2-7	NA	TGTGCCAGCAGCTTACCCGGGCGCACCGGAGGGTACTACGAGCAGTACTTC	CASSLPGRTGGYYEQYF
NA	TRBV7-2	TRBJ2-7	NA	TGTGCCAGCAGCTTAATTGGGACCCAGGCCTACGAGCAGTACTTC	CASSLIGTQAYEQYF
NA	TRBV12-3/TRBV12-4	TRBJ2-7	NA	TGTGCCAGCAGTGGGACGGGCGTAGAGCAGTACTTC	CASSGTGVEQYF
many	TRBV20-1	TRBJ2-1	NA	TGCAGTGCCTCTCCCCCTCGAGGGAGCTCCTACAATGAGCAGTTCTTC	CSASPPRGSSYNEQFF
many	TRBV7-8	TRBJ1-2	NA	TGTGCCAGCAGCTTATCTGTCCAGTCTCCCCATGGCTACACCTTC	CASSLSVQSPHGYTF
NA	TRBV7-2	TRBJ1-2	NA	TGTGCCAGCAGCTTAGCGGGGGCAGGGTTTAACTATGGCTACACCTTC	CASSLAGAGFNYGYTF
many	TRBV15	TRBJ1-3	NA	TGTGCCACCAGCAGAGCGGGGCCTGGAAACACCATATATTTT	CATSRAGPGNTIYF
NA	TRBV2	TRBJ1-2	NA	TGTGCCAGCTTGGCAGCTAACTATGGCTACACCTTC	CASLAANYGYTF
many	TRBV9	TRBJ2-7	NA	TGTGCCAGCAGCAGACGCCCACACTTAGCCTACGAGCAGTACTTC	CASSRRPHLAYEQYF
many	TRBV5-1	TRBJ2-1	TRBD2	TGCGCCAGCAGCTTGGCCTTGGGACTAGCTTTGCATGAGCAGTTCTTC	CASSLALGLALHEQFF
NA	TRBV6-5	TRBJ2-1	NA	TGTGCCAGCAGCGACGGTAGCTCCTACAATGAGCAGTTCTTC	CASSDGSSYNEQFF
NA	TRBV20-1	TRBJ2-1	TRBD2	TGCAGTGCTAGAGATTGGCTAGCGGGAGGGCCGAATGAGCAGTTCTTC	CSARDWLAGGPNEQFF
many	TRBV5-6	TRBJ2-7	NA	TGTGCCAGCAGCTTTGGAGGGGACCAGCCCTACGAGCAGTACTTC	CASSFGGDQPYEQYF
many	TRBV14	TRBJ1-2	TRBD1	TGTGCCAGCAGCCAATTTACTGGGGGGACAGGGGGATTTGGCTACACCTTC	CASSQFTGGTGGFGYTF
few	TRBV20-1	TRBJ2-7	TRBD2	TGCAGTGCTAGGCGTAGCGGGGGGAAGAGCGAGCAGTACTTC	CSARRSGGKSEQYF
NA	TRBV20-1	TRBJ2-5	NA	TGCAGTGCTAGAACCCAGGGCCAAGAGACCCAGTACTTC	CSARTQGQETQYF
NA	TRBV12-3/TRBV12-4	TRBJ1-4	TRBD1	TGTGCCGTGAAGGGGGCCAGGGGTGAAAAACTGTTTTTT	CAVKGARGEKLFF
NA	TRBV7-8	TRBJ2-7	NA	TGTGCCAGCAGCTTAGGACTATATTCCTACGAGCAGTACTTC	CASSLGLYSYEQYF
NA	TRBV5-4	TRBJ1-6	NA	TGTGCCAGCAGCTTGGCCGGCTGGAGTTCGACCCTCCACTTT	CASSLAGWSSTLHF
NA	TRBV20-1	TRBJ2-1	TRBD2	TGCAGTGCTAGTTGGACTAGCGGGACCTACAATGAGCAGTTCTTC	CSASWTSGTYNEQFF
NA	TRBV24-1	TRBJ1-2	NA	TGTGCCACCAGTGCCCCGGGGGGGACCTATGGCTACACCTTC	CATSAPGGTYGYTF
NA	TRBV6-2/TRBV6-3	TRBJ1-4	NA	TGTGCCAGCAGTACCGATTACCCAACTAATGAAAAACTGTCTTTT	CASSTDYPTNEKLSF
many	TRBV12-3/TRBV12-4	TRBJ2-3	TRBD2	TGTGCCAGCAGTTCCCCCGGACTAGCGGGAAGGGCAGATACGCAGTATTTT	CASSSPGLAGRADTQYF
few	TRBV6-5	TRBJ1-6	NA	TGTGCCAGCAGTATCCTCTACAGGGACAATTCACCCCTCCACTTT	CASSILYRDNSPLHF
NA	TRBV7-9	TRBJ2-7	NA	TGTGCCAGCAGCGCCTTTTCCTACGAGCAGTACTTC	CASSAFSYEQYF
NA	TRBV9	TRBJ1-1	NA	TGTGCCAGCTCACCATCCAGGGCGACATGGTTGGAAGCTTTCTTT	CASSPSRATWLEAFF
many	TRBV11-3	TRBJ2-1	TRBD2	TGTGCCAGCAGCTTAGATGTGCCAGGGAGGGGTGAGCAGTTCTTC	CASSLDVPGRGEQFF
many	TRBV4-3	TRBJ2-7	TRBD2	TGCGCCAGCAGCCCAGGAATAGCGGGAGTAGTCTACGAGCAGTACTTC	CASSPGIAGVVYEQYF
few	TRBV10-3	TRBJ1-3	NA	TGTGCCATCAGCCAGGGGCACTCTGGAAACACCATATATTTT	CAISQGHSGNTIYF
many	TRBV9	TRBJ2-3	NA	TGTGCCAGCAGCGTAGATATCAGTCTTAGCACAGATACGCAGTATTTT	CASSVDISLSTDTQYF
NA	TRBV25-1	TRBJ2-7	TRBD2	TGTGCCAGCAGTGAATTGAAACCGACTAGCGCAACGTACTACGAGCAGTACTTC	CASSELKPTSATYYEQYF
few	TRBV11-2	TRBJ1-1	NA	TGTGCCAGCAGCTTATCCCCCATAAACACTGAAGCTTTCTTT	CASSLSPINTEAFF
NA	TRBV5-4	TRBJ2-2	TRBD1	TGTGCCAGCAGCTCACCGGGACAGGCTTACGGGGAGCTGTTTTTT	CASSSPGQAYGELFF
many	TRBV7-8	TRBJ2-7	TRBD2	TGTGCCAGCAGCCTTAGCGGGAGCACCTACGAGCAGTACTTC	CASSLSGSTYEQYF
many	TRBV4-2	TRBJ2-1	TRBD1	TGTGCCAGCAGCCTAGCCGAAGGACAGGGGAGGGTTAATGAGCAGTTCTTC	CASSLAEGQGRVNEQFF
many	TRBV4-1	TRBJ2-7	NA	TGCGCCAGCAGCCTGTACACCGGGACTGGTTACGAGCAGTACTTC	CASSLYTGTGYEQYF
medium-sized	TRBV4-2	TRBJ2-3	NA	TGTGCCAGCAGCCAAGATTTGCAATCTAGCACAGATACGCAGTATTTT	CASSQDLQSSTDTQYF
many	TRBV25-1	TRBJ2-1	NA	TGTGCCAGCAGTGAATATGGGGGTGAGCAGTTCTTC	CASSEYGGEQFF
many	TRBV12-3/TRBV12-4	TRBJ2-5	NA	TGTGCCAGCAACATCCACCAGGGGTTGGGAGAGACCCAGTACTTC	CASNIHQGLGETQYF